These T cell receptor beta chains were read from a single sample in a study of T cells in localized non-small cell lung cancer. Sequencing was performed with immunoSEQ multiplex PCR; in TCRdb, only in-frame clones are kept and a portion is missing. The table lists fewer than 2,500 clones, 21% of them singletons, with over 9.5% in the top ten. Sample: lung tumor tissue, taken before any cancer treatment. These receptors were taken from a man between 35 and 75 years old with stage I lung adenocarcinoma. Both conserved end residues are part of each CDR3. D genes are given only for firm matches. Where a row states a size, it is once, few, many or the class of an expanded clone; other rows omit it.

clone size	V gene	J gene	D gene	CDR3 DNA	CDR3 protein
few	TRBV11-3	TRBJ2-1	TRBD2	TGTGCCAGCGGGACTTCAGCTAGCGGGTACAATGAGCAGTTCTTC	CASGTSASGYNEQFF
.	TRBV6-8	TRBJ2-7	.	TGTGCCATCAGGGAACAGGACTCCGGCTCCTACGAGCAGTACTTC	CAIREQDSGSYEQYF
.	TRBV11-3	TRBJ2-1	TRBD2	TGTGCCAGCAGCCCCTCTAGCGGGAGGGATTATAATGAGCAGTTCTTC	CASSPSSGRDYNEQFF
.	TRBV6-8	TRBJ2-7	.	TGTGCCAGCAGTTACTCTTTGCTAGCCCCCTACGAGCAGTACTTC	CASSYSLLAPYEQYF
.	TRBV6-8	TRBJ1-5	.	TGTGCCAGCAGACCAACAGGGTTTAGCAATCAGCCCCAGCATTTT	CASRPTGFSNQPQHF
.	TRBV9	TRBJ2-5	TRBD1	TGTGCCAGCAGCTGGGACAGACAAGAGACCCAGTACTTC	CASSWDRQETQYF
.	TRBV6-8	TRBJ2-2	.	TGTGCCAGCAGTTATGGGGGTGGTTCCACAAGAAACACCGGGGAGCTGTTTTTT	CASSYGGGSTRNTGELFF
few	TRBV28	TRBJ2-5	.	TGTGCCAGCAGGATACAGGGCCTGGAGACCCAGTACTTC	CASRIQGLETQYF
.	TRBV5-1	TRBJ2-1	TRBD2	TGCGCCAGCAGACCTAGCGGGAGGAACAATGAGCAGTTCTTC	CASRPSGRNNEQFF
.	TRBV19	TRBJ2-3	.	TGTGCCAGTAGTATCCTGCTGGGGACGCAGTATTTT	CASSILLGTQYF
.	TRBV12-2	TRBJ2-7	.	TGTGCAAGTCGCTTAGATGGGGTACTGAGCCTTCTCTACGAGCAGTACTTC	CASRLDGVLSLLYEQYF
few	TRBV6-8	TRBJ2-1	.	TGTGCCAGCAGTATAGGGACGGTCAGCTCCTACAATGAGCAGTTCTTC	CASSIGTVSSYNEQFF
few	TRBV15	TRBJ1-4	.	TGTGCCACCAGCAGAGCGTTGGGACGGAGCTTTGGCGAAAAACTGTTTTTT	CATSRALGRSFGEKLFF
.	TRBV28	TRBJ2-3	TRBD2	TGTGCCAGCAGTTCTCCCCGACTAGCGCCCACAGATACGCAGTATTTT	CASSSPRLAPTDTQYF
.	TRBV5-1	TRBJ1-3	.	TGCGCCAGCAGCTCCCAGGGGAGTGAAGGAAACACCATATATTTT	CASSSQGSEGNTIYF
.	TRBV6-8	TRBJ2-5	.	TGTGCCAGCAGTTACTCTGACAGACGAGAGACCCAGTACTTC	CASSYSDRRETQYF
large	TRBV10-3	TRBJ1-6	TRBD1	TGTGCCATCAGTGAGTCAGGGACAGGGGGCGGTAATTCACCCCTCCACTTT	CAISESGTGGGNSPLHF
.	TRBV6-1	TRBJ2-1	.	TGTGCCAGCAGTGAAGAGGCACGGTCTCGGGGAAAGTTCTTC	CASSEEARSRGKFF
few	TRBV18	TRBJ1-5	TRBD1	TGTGCCAGCTCACCCGGGACAGGAAATAATCAGCCCCAGCATTTT	CASSPGTGNNQPQHF
few	TRBV11-3	TRBJ2-1	.	TGTGCCAGCAGCTTCTCTCTTAGCGGAGGCTACAATGAGCAGTTCTTC	CASSFSLSGGYNEQFF
.	TRBV5-1	TRBJ2-5	TRBD2	TGCGCCAGCAGCCCAAGGACTAGCGGGGCACGCTGGACCCAGTACTTC	CASSPRTSGARWTQYF
.	TRBV6-8	TRBJ2-7	TRBD2	TGTGCCAGCAGTTACCCTAGCGGGGGGGCGTGGGAGCAGTACTTC	CASSYPSGGAWEQYF
.	TRBV6-8	TRBJ1-2	.	TGTGCCAGCAGCCCCCTTTGGGGTGGCTACACCTTC	CASSPLWGGYTF
once	TRBV29-1	TRBJ2-7	TRBD2	TGCAGCGTTGAAGGACTAGCGGGAGGTGCCGACGAGCAGTACTTC	CSVEGLAGGADEQYF
.	TRBV11-3	TRBJ2-7	TRBD2	TGTGCCAGCAGCTTACTACCCGCGGGGGGTTACGAGCAGTACTTC	CASSLLPAGGYEQYF
.	TRBV2	TRBJ2-7	.	TGTGCCAGCACCCAGGACAGTCGCGAGCAGTACTTC	CASTQDSREQYF
medium-sized	TRBV4-1	TRBJ2-3	.	TGCGCCAGCAGCCAAGTCGTAGCAGGTAGCACAGATACGCAGTATTTT	CASSQVVAGSTDTQYF
.	TRBV11-3	TRBJ1-1	.	TGTGCCAGCAGCCCACACGGGGGTTACACTGAAGCTTTCTTT	CASSPHGGYTEAFF
.	TRBV7-7	TRBJ1-6	.	TGTGCCAGCAGCTCTGGGGGCTACTATAATTCACCCCTCCACTTT	CASSSGGYYNSPLHF
few	TRBV11-3	TRBJ1-2	.	TGTGCCAGCAGCTTGGGTCTATCCTGGGGAGACTATGGCTACACCTTC	CASSLGLSWGDYGYTF
.	TRBV11-3	TRBJ2-6	TRBD1	TGTGCCAGCAGCTTGGCAAACAGGGGGCGGGCTGGGGCCAACGTCCTGACTTTC	CASSLANRGRAGANVLTF
.	TRBV7-7	TRBJ2-2	TRBD1	TGTGCCAGCAGCCAAGGGACAGGGGGCGCCTCGAACACCGGGGAGCTGTTTTTT	CASSQGTGGASNTGELFF